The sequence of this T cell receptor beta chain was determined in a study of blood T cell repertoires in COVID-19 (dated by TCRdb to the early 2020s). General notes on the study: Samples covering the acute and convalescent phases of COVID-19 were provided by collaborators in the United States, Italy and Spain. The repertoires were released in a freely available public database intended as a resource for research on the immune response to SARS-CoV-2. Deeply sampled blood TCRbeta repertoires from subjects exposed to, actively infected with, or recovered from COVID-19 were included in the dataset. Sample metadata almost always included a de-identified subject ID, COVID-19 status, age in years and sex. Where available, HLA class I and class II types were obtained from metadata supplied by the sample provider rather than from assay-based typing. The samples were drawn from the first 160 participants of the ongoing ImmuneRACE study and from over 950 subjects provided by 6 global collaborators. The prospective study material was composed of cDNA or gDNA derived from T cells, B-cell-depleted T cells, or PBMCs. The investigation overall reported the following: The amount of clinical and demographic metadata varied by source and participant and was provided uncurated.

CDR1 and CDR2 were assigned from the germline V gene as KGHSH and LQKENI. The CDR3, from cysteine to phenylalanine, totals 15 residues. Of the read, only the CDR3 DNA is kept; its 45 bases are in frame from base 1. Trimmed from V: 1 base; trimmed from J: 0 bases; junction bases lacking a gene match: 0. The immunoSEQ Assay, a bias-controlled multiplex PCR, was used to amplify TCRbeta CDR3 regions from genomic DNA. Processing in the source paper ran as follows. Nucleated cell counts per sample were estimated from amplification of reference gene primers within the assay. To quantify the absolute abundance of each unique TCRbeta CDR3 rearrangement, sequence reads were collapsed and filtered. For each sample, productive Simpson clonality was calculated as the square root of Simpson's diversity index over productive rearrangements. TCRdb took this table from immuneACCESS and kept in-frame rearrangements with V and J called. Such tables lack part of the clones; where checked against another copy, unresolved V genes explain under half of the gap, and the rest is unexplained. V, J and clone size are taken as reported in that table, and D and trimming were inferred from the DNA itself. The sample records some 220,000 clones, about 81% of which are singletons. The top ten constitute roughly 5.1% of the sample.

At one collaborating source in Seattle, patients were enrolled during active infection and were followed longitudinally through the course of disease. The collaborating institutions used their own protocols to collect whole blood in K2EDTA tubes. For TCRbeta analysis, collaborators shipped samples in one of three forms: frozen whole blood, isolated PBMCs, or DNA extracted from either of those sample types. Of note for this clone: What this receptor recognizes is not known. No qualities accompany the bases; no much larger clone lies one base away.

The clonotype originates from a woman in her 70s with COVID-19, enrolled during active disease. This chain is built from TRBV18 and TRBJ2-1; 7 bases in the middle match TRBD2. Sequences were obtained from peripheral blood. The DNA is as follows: TGTGCCAGCTCACCACGGGAGGGCTCCTACAATGAGCAGTTCTTC. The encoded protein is CASSPREGSYNEQFF.